This T cell receptor beta chain was found in a study of PD-1 blockade in classical Hodgkin lymphoma. Repertoires were generated with immunoSEQ multiplex PCR, while TCRdb's copy carries only in-frame clones and drops some. In the table there are 25,000 to 35,000 clones, around 80% of which are singletons. The time point denotes: cycle 4 day 1 (C4D1), after five to seven weeks of nivolumab. The patients all showed relapse after autologous stem cell transplantation, while their brentuximab vedotin exposure varied. Negative magnetic selection isolated CD4+ T cells from thawed PBMCs. To note about this clone: The target antigen is unknown.

The CDR3 covers 16 residues. Per germline, CDR1 SGHNT and CDR2 YYREEE (reference sequence). The ends were cut back, 3 bases at V and 10 bases at J, with 20 bases in the middle. Notes on the study in general: Patients newly diagnosed and complete responders had comparable baseline diversity. Nivolumab initiation under 1 year post-ASCT meant exclusion.

The TCR comes from a human donor with classical Hodgkin lymphoma. The chain combines TRBV5-4 with TRBJ1-6, with D possibly matching TRBD1 (5 bases). The sample here was CD4+ T cells from blood, taken before the fourth cycle of nivolumab. The CDR3 protein is CASSSGGRQVQSPLHF. The CDR3 DNA reads as TGTGCCAGCAGCTCTGGGGGACGCCAAGTCCAATCACCCCTCCACTTT.